The 28 T cell receptor beta chains given below trace back to one sample, sequenced in a study of blood T cell repertoires in COVID-19. Profiling relied on immunoSEQ multiplex PCR, and the TCRdb table lists in-frame clones only, not all of them. The profile shows some 300,000 clones, 85% to 90% of them singletons. The material sequenced was PBMCs or T cells enriched from blood (not recorded which). The receptors stem from a woman aged 45-65 years who had been exposed to COVID-19.

The chain employs TRBV19 and TRBJ2-1; no clear D. Trimming stripped 1 base from V and 9 bases from J, with 10 bases between. The CDR3 extends over 13 amino acids. The germline CDR1 and CDR2 sequences are LNHDA and SQIVND (reference sequence). The CDR3 bases are TGTGCCAGTAGTATAGGGGCAGATGGTGAGCAGTTCTTC. Translating it yields CASSIGADGEQFF.

The chain recombines TRBV10-3 with TRBJ2-7; possible D gene TRBD2, 7 bases. Germline CDR1 ENHRY, CDR2 SYGVKD. The germline V and J ends were trimmed by 2 bases and 4 bases, with 15 bases remaining between them. The CDR3 is 15 amino acids. CDR3 nucleotide sequence: TGTGCCATCAGTGAGGTGGGGGGGCTAGGGTACGAGCAGTACTTC. Translation gives CAISEVGGLGYEQYF.

This clone has only one observation. The V call is TRBV3-1 (or the pseudogene TRBV3-2), the J call TRBJ1-3; possible D gene TRBD1, 6 bases. The CDR3 totals 15 residues. Germline V CDR1 and CDR2: LGHDT, YNNKEL (reference sequence). V lost 4 bases and J 1 base, leaving 11 bases between the germline ends. The DNA for the CDR3 is TGTGCCAGCAGCCGTGGACAGCCGTCTGGAAACACCATATATTTT. It yields the protein CASSRGQPSGNTIYF.

This chain connects TRBV27 to TRBJ1-2, with D possibly being TRBD1 (5 bases). There are 13 residues in the CDR3. V was shortened by 1 base and J by 5 bases, with 8 bases between the two germline ends. Germline lookup yields CDR1 MNHEY and CDR2 SMNVEV (reference sequence). The CDR3 DNA is TGTGCCAGCAGTTTATATGGGACTTATGGCTACACCTTC. Translating gives CASSLYGTYGYTF.

The chain recombines TRBV4-1 with TRBJ1-4; D is possibly TRBD1 (6 bases). Per germline, CDR1 MGHRA and CDR2 YSYEKL. The CDR3 covers 17 residues. Trimming took off 0 bases at V and 8 bases at J, with 19 bases between the two ends. This CDR3 reads CASSQDSPGPRGEKLFF. The CDR3 coding sequence is TGCGCCAGCAGCCAAGATTCGCCGGGTCCAAGGGGGGAAAAACTGTTTTTT.

The chain carries TRBV19 and TRBJ1-2, with 10 nucleotides matching TRBD1. CDR1 LNHDA and CDR2 SQIVND come from the germline V gene (reference sequence). V gave up 7 bases and J gave up 5 bases; unmatched junction bases: 7. This CDR3 is built from 14 residues. The DNA of the CDR3 is TGTGCCAGTATCCCGTGGGACAGGGGATATGGCTACACCTTC. This encodes CASIPWDRGYGYTF.

The V gene is TRBV18, the J gene TRBJ2-5; possible D gene TRBD2, 5 bases. Germline V gene sequence: CDR1 KGHSH, CDR2 LQKENI. The V gene lost 4 bases and the J gene lost 9 bases, with 24 bases spanning the gap. The CDR3 covers 16 residues. In DNA form, the CDR3 reads TGTGCCAGCTCACTTCCGCCGGACTTCGGCCGCGAAGCCCAGTACTTC. As protein: CASSLPPDFGREAQYF. Full variable domain (outside the CDR3, taken from reference TRBV18 and TRBJ2-5): NAGVMQNPRHLVRRRGQEARLRCSPMKGHSHVYWYRQLPEEGLKFMVYLQKENIIDESGMPKERFSAEFPKEGPSILRIQQVVRGDSAAYFCASSLPPDFGREAQYFGPGTRLLVL.

The chain uses TRBV28 and TRBJ1-6; no reliable D call. CDR1 and CDR2 (germline): MDHEN, SYDVKM. V was cut by 6 bases and J by 0 bases, with 15 bases left in between. The CDR3 has 17 residues. CDR3 nucleotide sequence: TGTGCCAGCAGGGCGACACGATTGAGCTCCTATAATTCACCCCTCCACTTT. Its protein is CASRATRLSSYNSPLHF.

CDR3 region: CASSFGAGAPFRNTIYF. The CDR3 DNA reads TGTGCCAGCAGTTTCGGCGCGGGGGCGCCGTTCAGAAACACCATATATTTT. This chain connects TRBV28 to TRBJ1-3; possible D gene TRBD1, 6 bases. V was shortened by 3 bases and J by 5 bases, with 20 bases between the two germline ends. Germline V gene sequence: CDR1 MDHEN, CDR2 SYDVKM. The CDR3 extends over 17 amino acids.

The chain has TRBV28 and TRBJ1-2; possibly TRBD1 for D (5 bases). CDR1 and CDR2 (germline): MDHEN, SYDVKM. There are 15 residues in the CDR3. Trimming took off 1 base at V and 5 bases at J, with 14 bases between the two ends. Written as DNA, the CDR3 is TGTGCCAGCAGTTTATTTAACGGGGACTTGTATGGCTACACCTTC. Translation gives CASSLFNGDLYGYTF.

This chain joins TRBV19 and TRBJ1-1, with D uncertain. The CDR3 is 13 amino acids. V shed 7 bases and J shed 0 bases, with 9 bases lying between them. CDR1 LNHDA and CDR2 SQIVND come from the germline V gene (reference sequence). This CDR3 is CASTRTVNTEAFF. In nucleotides, the CDR3 is TGTGCCAGTACCCGGACTGTGAACACTGAAGCTTTCTTT. Full variable domain (missing parts from reference TRBV19 and TRBJ1-1): DGGITQSPKYLFRKEGQNVTLSCEQNLNHDAMYWYRQDPGQGLRLIYYSQIVNDFQKGDIAEGYSVSREKKESFPLTVTSAQKNPTAFYLCASTRTVNTEAFFGQGTRLTVV.

This clone was seen a few times. Other nucleotide sequences from this sample produce the same CDR3. The chain combines TRBV6-2 or TRBV6-3 with TRBJ1-5, with a possible D match to TRBD1 (6 bases). Trimming left V 4 bases short and J 7 bases short, with 11 bases between. Germline V CDR1 and CDR2: MNHEY, SVGEGT. The CDR3 runs to 13 residues. In DNA form, the CDR3 reads TGTGCCAGCAGTTCCCCAGGGGTACAGCCCCAGCATTTT. Translated, it gives CASSSPGVQPQHF.

This rearrangement joins TRBV28 to TRBJ1-1, with 7 positions matching TRBD1. Trimming removed 7 bases from V and 4 bases from J; junction bases left unmatched: 3. This CDR3 is 12 amino acids long. CDR1 is MDHEN, CDR2 SYDVKM, per germline. CDR3 sequence: CASMAGGTEAFF. The CDR3 nucleotides are TGTGCCAGCATGGCAGGGGGCACTGAAGCTTTCTTT.

This clone was counted a few times. The V gene is TRBV28, the J gene TRBJ2-2, with a tentative D call TRBD1 (5 bases). Germline V gene sequence: CDR1 MDHEN, CDR2 SYDVKM. V lost 8 bases and J 7 bases, leaving 14 bases between the germline ends. The CDR3 covers 13 residues. In DNA, the CDR3 is TGTGCCAGCTATGGGGCGGTTGTCGGGGAGCTGTTTTTT. This encodes CASYGAVVGELFF.

This clone was recorded once. V gene TRBV29-1 combines with J gene TRBJ2-1; 7 nucleotides align to TRBD1. Germline CDR1 SQVTM, CDR2 ANQGSEA. The J segment lost 0 bases and the V segment lost 2 bases, leaving 10 bases of the junction unmatched. The CDR3 consists of 17 residues. This CDR3 is CSVEKVGGIFSYNEQFF. The CDR3 region has the DNA TGCAGCGTTGAAAAAGTAGGGGGCATCTTCTCCTACAATGAGCAGTTCTTC.

The chain combines TRBV6-1 with TRBJ1-2; D is perhaps TRBD1 (6 bases). V lost 4 bases, J lost 4 bases, and 25 bases lay in between. CDR1 is MNHNS, CDR2 SASEGT, per germline. The CDR3 consists of 18 residues. DNA of the CDR3: TGTGCCAGCAGTGCACAGGGTGTTGGGTCGAAAGATTCCTATGGCTACACCTTC. Translating gives CASSAQGVGSKDSYGYTF.

The chain recombines TRBV9 with TRBJ1-2; 9 nucleotides agree with TRBD1. CDR1 SGDLS and CDR2 YYNGEE come from the germline V gene. This CDR3 comprises 17 residues. Unmatched junction bases numbered 16, after V lost 3 bases and J lost 7 bases. The CDR3 here is CASSALGIDRGTFGYTF. The CDR3 nucleotides read TGTGCCAGCAGCGCCTTAGGAATCGACAGGGGGACTTTTGGCTACACCTTC.

The chain recombines TRBV28 with TRBJ1-4, with D maybe TRBD1 (6 bases). Germline V gives CDR1 MDHEN, CDR2 SYDVKM. The CDR3 contains 15 residues. Trimming took off 5 bases at V and 5 bases at J, with 15 bases between the two ends. CDR3 nucleotide sequence: TGTGCCAGCAGTGCCCAGGGGATGGGAAATGAAAAACTGTTTTTT. Protein: CASSAQGMGNEKLFF.

The rearrangement joins TRBV19 to TRBJ1-6; D is unresolved. The CDR3 is 14 amino acids. The germline gives CDR1 LNHDA, CDR2 SQIVND (reference sequence). V was pared by 3 bases and J by 6 bases, with 9 bases between. The CDR3 region is CASSIQQINSPLHF. The CDR3 DNA follows: TGTGCCAGTAGTATTCAACAGATTAATTCACCCCTCCACTTT.

This clone was seen just once. The CDR3 loop is CASNTAGTGNTIYF. Here the CDR3 DNA reads TGTGCCAGCAACACCGCAGGGACTGGAAACACCATATATTTT. The J gene is TRBJ1-3, the V gene TRBV6-5; D may be TRBD1 (5 bases). V lost 7 bases and J lost 2, with 12 bases in between. The germline V gene encodes CDR1 MNHEY and CDR2 SVGAGI. CDR3 length equals 14 residues.

This chain connects TRBV6-5 to TRBJ1-1; D remains unclear. Trimming stripped 7 bases from V and 5 bases from J, with 14 bases between. Germline lookup yields CDR1 MNHEY and CDR2 SVGAGI. The CDR3 is 13 residues long. The CDR3 coding sequence is TGTGCCAGCAACCCGACTGGGAGGACTGAAGCTTTCTTT. Its protein is CASNPTGRTEAFF.

This rearrangement joins TRBV3-1 (or the pseudogene TRBV3-2) to TRBJ1-5; D uncertain. The V gene's germline CDR1 is LGHDT and CDR2 YNNKEL (reference sequence). This CDR3 contains 13 residues. V was pared by 4 bases and J by 6 bases, with 10 bases between. CDR3 loop: CASSPRLFQPQHF. The CDR3 nucleotides read TGTGCCAGCAGCCCTAGGTTGTTTCAGCCCCAGCATTTT.

The rearrangement joins TRBV2 to TRBJ1-1; TRBD1 might be the D (5 bases). From germline, CDR1 is SNHLY and CDR2 FYNNEI. The ends were cut back, 2 bases at V and 4 bases at J, with 11 bases in the middle. The CDR3 totals 14 residues. CDR3 sequence (DNA): TGTGCCAGCAGTGAAAAAGGACATTCCACTGAAGCTTTCTTT. This sequence encodes CASSEKGHSTEAFF.

The rearrangement links TRBV5-1 to TRBJ2-1, with 13 nucleotides matching TRBD2. Germline V lookup: CDR1 SGHRS, CDR2 YFSETQ. Losses at the gene ends were 4 bases for V and 8 bases for J; bases not matched to a gene: 6. The CDR3 is 15 amino acids. The CDR3 protein is CASSITSGGADEQFF. CDR3 DNA sequence: TGCGCCAGCAGCATTACTAGCGGGGGGGCCGATGAGCAGTTCTTC.

The V gene is TRBV19, the J gene TRBJ2-1, with 9 bases lining up with TRBD2. In germline, CDR1 is LNHDA, CDR2 SQIVND (reference sequence). The junction had 9 bases not matched to a gene; V was cut back by 3 bases and J by 3 bases. This CDR3 is built from 17 residues. As DNA, the CDR3 is TGTGCCAGTAGTATTGATGCGGGGGGGGCGAACTACAATGAGCAGTTCTTC. Translating gives CASSIDAGGANYNEQFF.

V is TRBV5-1 and J is TRBJ2-7; D perhaps matches TRBD1 (5 bases). The V and J ends lost 4 bases and 2 bases respectively, with 13 bases between them. The germline CDR1 and CDR2 sequences are SGHRS and YFSETQ. The CDR3 is 14 amino acids. CDR3 DNA: TGCGCCAGCAGCCTTCAACGACAGACCTACGAGCAGTACTTC. Amino acids: CASSLQRQTYEQYF.

This chain joins TRBV7-9 and TRBJ2-5; a possible D gene is TRBD1 (6 bases). The CDR3 contains 15 residues. The germline V gene has CDR1 SEHNR and CDR2 FQNEAQ (reference sequence). Trimming removed 1 base at V and 5 bases at J, with 14 bases between. This chain's CDR3 is CASSLGPSGEETQYF. The CDR3 nucleotides are TGTGCCAGCAGCTTAGGCCCCTCAGGGGAGGAGACCCAGTACTTC.

V usage is TRBV28 and J usage is TRBJ2-7; tentative D call: TRBD2 (5 bases). Between the trimmed V and J ends, which lost 7 bases and 0 bases, there was a span of 19 bases. The germline gives CDR1 MDHEN, CDR2 SYDVKM. This CDR3 spans 16 amino acids. CDR3 sequence (DNA): TGTGCCAGCACCGTACGGGGAGAGAGTAACTCCTACGAGCAGTACTTC. Translating it yields CASTVRGESNSYEQYF.